The 5 T cell receptor beta chains in this list originate from one sample, sequenced in a study of long-term antiretroviral therapy in people with HIV. This was the immunoSEQ v3.0 assay at survey level. Generated by immunoSEQ multiplex PCR, the TCRdb table keeps only in-frame clones and is missing some. The table lists some 31,000 clones, 95% to 98% of them singletons. The starting material was unsorted PBMCs, obtained 6.9 years after starting antiretroviral therapy. Receptors originate from a young man with HIV.

The chain combines TRBV7-6 with TRBJ2-5, with D possibly being TRBD2 (6 bases). The CDR3 has 14 amino acids. Germline lookup yields CDR1 SGHVS and CDR2 FNYEAQ. V dropped 4 bases and J dropped 6 bases, with 15 bases sitting between them. The CDR3: CASSSAGSVKTQYF. In DNA form, the CDR3 reads TGTGCCAGCAGCTCTGCCGGGAGCGTAAAGACCCAGTACTTC. Full variable domain (missing parts from reference TRBV7-6 and TRBJ2-5): GAGVSQSPRYKVTKRGQDVALRCDPISGHVSLYWYRQALGQGPEFLTYFNYEAQQDKSGLPNDRFSAERPEGSISTLTIQRTEQRDSAMYRCASSSAGSVKTQYFGPGTRLLVL.

This chain connects TRBV7-8 to TRBJ1-2; a possible D gene is TRBD1 (5 bases). With 2 bases removed from V and 4 bases from J, the gap between germline ends came to 11 bases. The CDR3 is made up of 14 amino acids. Germline CDR1 is SGHVS and CDR2 is FQNEAQ. CDR3 nucleotide sequence: TGTGCCAGCAGCTTACCGGGACGGAGCTATGGCTACACCTTC. Translation gives CASSLPGRSYGYTF.

The chain employs TRBV6-5 and TRBJ2-7; weak D call: TRBD2 (6 bases). V was pared by 5 bases and J by 2 bases, with 16 bases between. This CDR3 is built from 15 residues. Germline CDR1 reads MNHEY; CDR2 reads SVGAGI. CDR3 sequence (DNA): TGTGCCAGCAGTCCCACACCTAGCGAGACCTACGAGCAGTACTTC. Protein: CASSPTPSETYEQYF.

The chain joins TRBV4-2 to TRBJ1-2; no firm D call. V was trimmed by 0 bases and J by 7 bases, leaving 3 bases between them. CDR1 and CDR2 (germline): LGHNA, YNFKEQ. The CDR3 length is 11 residues. The CDR3: CASSQDSGYTF. The CDR3 nucleotides read TGTGCCAGCAGCCAAGACAGTGGCTACACCTTC.

This CDR3 reads CASSSLGMWQYF. The CDR3, as DNA: TGTGCCAGCAGCTCCCTGGGCATGTGGCAGTATTTT. This chain uses TRBV7-9 with TRBJ2-3, with no clear D. This CDR3 comprises 12 residues. The V gene lost 4 bases and the J gene lost 11 bases, with 13 bases spanning the gap. CDR1 is SEHNR and CDR2 is FQNEAQ in the germline V gene (reference sequence).